This TCR beta chain was documented in a study of OX40 agonist ivuxolimab in advanced cancers. Regarding the study as a whole: Also present in some nonresponders was a low level of normalized T-cell clonal expansion.

Sequencing was performed with immunoSEQ multiplex PCR; in TCRdb, only in-frame clones are kept and a portion is missing. The sample lists about 16,000 clones; around nine tenths were seen once. On this clone: What it recognizes is unknown.

CDR3 length: 11 residues. Trimming removed 5 bases from V and 4 bases from J, with 4 bases in between. In germline, CDR1 is KGHSH, CDR2 LQKENI. This sequence joins TRBV18 and TRBJ2-3; unclear D gene. The receptor's source is an adult with an advanced solid tumor such as melanoma, head and neck, liver or kidney cancer. Sequenced here: CD4+ or CD8+ T cells sorted from blood, sampled in a trial of the OX40 agonist ivuxolimab. The CDR3: CASSDADTQYF. CDR3 DNA sequence: TGTGCCAGCTCAGATGCAGATACGCAGTATTTT.